This T cell receptor (beta chain) was sequenced during a study of blood T cell repertoires in COVID-19. As for the study in general: Material from acute and convalescent COVID-19 was sourced from the United States, Italy and Spain. PBMCs, B-cell-depleted T cells, or T cells were the source of the cDNA or gDNA that made up the material.

V was cut by 3 bases and J by 2 bases, with 17 bases left in between. Germline lookup yields CDR1 SGHNT and CDR2 YYREEE (reference sequence). The CDR3 totals 16 residues. The authors' processing: Amplification from reference gene primers served as the basis for estimated nucleated cell counts. The assay was immunoSEQ multiplex PCR, and TCRdb's table has in-frame clones only and misses some. Clonal size and the V and J genes are those of that table, whereas D and trimming came from the DNA. The sample lists about 50,000 clones, 85% to 90% occurring once. Seattle patients were enrolled while actively infected and followed longitudinally.

The chain has TRBV5-4 and TRBJ2-5, with unresolved D. The receptor was derived from an elderly woman with COVID-19, enrolled during active disease. The sequencing input was peripheral blood. The CDR3 is CASSSNDQAIQETQYF. The CDR3 DNA is TGTGCCAGCAGCTCCAACGACCAGGCGATTCAAGAGACCCAGTACTTC.